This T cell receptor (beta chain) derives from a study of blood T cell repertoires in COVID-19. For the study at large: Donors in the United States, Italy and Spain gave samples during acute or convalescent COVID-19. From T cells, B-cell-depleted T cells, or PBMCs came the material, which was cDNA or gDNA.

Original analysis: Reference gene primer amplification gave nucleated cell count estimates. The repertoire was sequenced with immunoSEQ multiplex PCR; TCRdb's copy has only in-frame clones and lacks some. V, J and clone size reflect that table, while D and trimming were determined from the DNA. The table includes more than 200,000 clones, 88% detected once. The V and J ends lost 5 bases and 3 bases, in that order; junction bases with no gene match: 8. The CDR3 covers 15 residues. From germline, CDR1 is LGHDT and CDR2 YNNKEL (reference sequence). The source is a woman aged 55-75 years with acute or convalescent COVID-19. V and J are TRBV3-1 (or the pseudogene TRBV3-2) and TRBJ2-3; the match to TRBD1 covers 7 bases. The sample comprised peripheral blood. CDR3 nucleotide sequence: TGTGCCAGCAGCGACGGACAGGTGGGGACAGATACGCAGTATTTT. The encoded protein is CASSDGQVGTDTQYF.